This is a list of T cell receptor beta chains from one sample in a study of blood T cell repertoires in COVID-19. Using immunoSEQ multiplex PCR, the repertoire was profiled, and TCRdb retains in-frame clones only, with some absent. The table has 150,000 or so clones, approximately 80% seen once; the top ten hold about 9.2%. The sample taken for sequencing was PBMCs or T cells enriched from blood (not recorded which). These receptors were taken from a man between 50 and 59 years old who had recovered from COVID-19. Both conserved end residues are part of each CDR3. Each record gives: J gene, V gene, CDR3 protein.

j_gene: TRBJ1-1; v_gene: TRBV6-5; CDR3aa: CASSYLLTDRNTEAFF
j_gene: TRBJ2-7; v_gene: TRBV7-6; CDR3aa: CASSQDETGGLYEQYF
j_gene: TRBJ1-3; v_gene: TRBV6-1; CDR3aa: CASSALQGGVGNTIYF
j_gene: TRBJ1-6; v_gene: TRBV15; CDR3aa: CATSRGDSSYNSPLHF
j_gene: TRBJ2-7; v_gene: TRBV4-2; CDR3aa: CASSPYRAHSYEQYF
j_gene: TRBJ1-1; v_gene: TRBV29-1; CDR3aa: CSGTIKSGNTEAFF
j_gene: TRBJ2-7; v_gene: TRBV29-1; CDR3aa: CSVGQGAYEQYF
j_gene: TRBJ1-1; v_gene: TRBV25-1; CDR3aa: CASSESGSGDTEAFF
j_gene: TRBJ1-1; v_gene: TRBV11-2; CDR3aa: CASSSGQGALNTEAFF
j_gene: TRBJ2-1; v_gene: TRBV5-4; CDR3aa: CASSLERRGGNEQFF
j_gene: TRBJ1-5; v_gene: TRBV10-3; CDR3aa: CAISQTQGNQPQHF